This T cell receptor beta chain is from a study of T-cell memory formation after mild COVID-19. Overall study results and limits: Contracting clones localized mainly to CM and EM when CD4+ and mainly to EMRA when CD8+.

V lost 5 bases and J 4 bases, leaving 10 bases between the germline ends. The CDR3 covers 13 residues. Germline CDR1 reads MNHEY; CDR2 reads SVGEGT. Each CDR3 protein gets one entry after TCRdb re-called the 5' RACE reads with MiXCR. The sample gives 60,000 to 65,000 distinct CDR3 sequences, approximately 9% of which show up once; around 1.1% is in the top ten. With respect to this clonotype: Its target is not known.

The source is a man younger than 30 who had mild COVID-19 (a few samples of this study predate the infection). Cell type and time point are not known. The chain couples TRBV6-2 or TRBV6-3 to TRBJ2-3; the D is unclear. Material: PBMCs or a T cell subset sorted from them (not recorded which). The CDR3 loop reads CASSDLNPDTQYF. The CDR3, as DNA: TGTGCCAGCAGTGATCTCAATCCAGATACGCAGTATTTT.